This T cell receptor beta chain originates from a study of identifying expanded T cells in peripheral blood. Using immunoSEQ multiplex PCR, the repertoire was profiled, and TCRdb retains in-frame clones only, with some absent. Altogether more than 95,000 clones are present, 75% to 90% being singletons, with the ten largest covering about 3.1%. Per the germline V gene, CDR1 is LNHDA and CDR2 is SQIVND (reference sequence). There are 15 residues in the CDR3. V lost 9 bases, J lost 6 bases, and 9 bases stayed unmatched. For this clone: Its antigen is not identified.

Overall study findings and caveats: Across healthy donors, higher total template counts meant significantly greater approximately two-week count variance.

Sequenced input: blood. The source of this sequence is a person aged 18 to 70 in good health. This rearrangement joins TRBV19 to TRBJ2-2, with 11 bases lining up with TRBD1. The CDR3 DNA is TGTGCCAGCTCGAGGGGGACAGGGGGTCCCGGGGAGCTGTTTTTT. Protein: CASSRGTGGPGELFF.